A selection of T cell receptor beta chains follows, all from one sample in a study of T-cell memory formation after mild COVID-19. MiXCR, run by TCRdb on the 5' RACE reads, gives a single entry per CDR3 protein. The sample lists fewer than 200,000 distinct CDR3 sequences, less than 20% occurring once. The material sequenced was PBMCs or a T cell subset sorted from them (not recorded which). Source of these receptors: a man aged 18 to 29 who had mild COVID-19 (a few samples of this study predate the infection). Cell type and time point are not known. Each CDR3 is given with its conserved first and last residue. Each record gives: V gene, clone size, J gene, D gene, CDR3 DNA, CDR3 protein. The D gene is left open where the match is weak. Where a row states a size, it is once, few, many or the class of an expanded clone; other rows omit it.

TRBV21-1	NA	TRBJ1-2	NA	TGTGCCAGCAGCAAAGGAGCGGAAGGCTACACCTTC	CASSKGAEGYTF
TRBV29-1	few	TRBJ1-2	NA	TGCAGCGGCCAGGTCGGCGGCTATGGCTACACCTTC	CSGQVGGYGYTF
TRBV5-1	few	TRBJ1-3	TRBD1	TGCGCCAGCAGCCGAGGGGCAGGGGGCTCTGGAAACACCATATATTTT	CASSRGAGGSGNTIYF
TRBV3-1	once	TRBJ1-2	NA	TGTGCCAGCAGCCAACCCCCCCATGGCTACACCTTC	CASSQPPHGYTF
TRBV5-5	NA	TRBJ1-2	NA	TGTGCCAGCTCGACAGACTTTTTTGGCTACACCTTC	CASSTDFFGYTF
TRBV6-5	NA	TRBJ2-2	NA	TGTGCCAGCAGTTACCAGCCGGGCACCGGGGAGCTGTTTTTT	CASSYQPGTGELFF
TRBV14	once	TRBJ1-6	TRBD1	TGTGCCAGCAGCCAACAGGGACAGGGGCCCCTCCACTTT	CASSQQGQGPLHF
TRBV5-1	few	TRBJ1-1	NA	TGCGCCAGCAGCTTGGCGGAGGGGATGAACACTGAAGCTTTCTTT	CASSLAEGMNTEAFF
TRBV2	many	TRBJ2-5	NA	TGTGCCAGCATGAGGCAAGAGACCCAGTACTTC	CASMRQETQYF
TRBV12-3/TRBV12-4	many	TRBJ2-5	NA	TGTGCCAGCAGTTTACCGACAACGCAAGAGACCCAGTACTTC	CASSLPTTQETQYF
TRBV7-6	NA	TRBJ1-4	NA	TGTGCCAGCAGCTTATTGCAGTGGGAAAAACTGTTTTTT	CASSLLQWEKLFF
TRBV20-1	NA	TRBJ2-2	TRBD2	TGCAGTGCTAGGGGTAGCGGGGGCCCGAACACCGGGGAGCTGTTTTTT	CSARGSGGPNTGELFF
TRBV6-1	many	TRBJ1-6	NA	TGTGCCAGCAGTGCCGGGGGAGGAGGTTCACCCCTCCACTTT	CASSAGGGGSPLHF
TRBV3-1	few	TRBJ2-3	TRBD2	TGTGCCAGCAGCCATAGCGGGGGGGCAGATACGCAGTATTTT	CASSHSGGADTQYF
TRBV5-1	few	TRBJ2-3	NA	TGCGCCAGCAGCTTGACAGACGGTGAAGGTACGCAGTATTTT	CASSLTDGEGTQYF
TRBV20-1	few	TRBJ2-5	NA	TGCAGTGCTCCCAGGGGCAGGCTGATCCAGTACTTC	CSAPRGRLIQYF
TRBV11-2	NA	TRBJ2-3	TRBD2	TGTGCCAGCAGCTTACGTACAGCGGGGGCCACTAGCACAGATACGCAGTATTTT	CASSLRTAGATSTDTQYF
TRBV5-1	few	TRBJ1-2	NA	TGCGCCAGCAGCTCGGGGGGGACTAACTATGGCTACACCTTC	CASSSGGTNYGYTF
TRBV5-5	few	TRBJ1-2	TRBD1	TGTGCCAGCAGCTACCCCGGGACAGGGGATGGCTACACCTTC	CASSYPGTGDGYTF
TRBV7-2	many	TRBJ2-5	NA	TGTGCCAGCAGCCCACTCGGGGAGACCCAGTACTTC	CASSPLGETQYF
TRBV7-6	few	TRBJ2-7	NA	TGTGCCAGCAGCTACGCAGGTTTAAGCGAGCAGTACTTC	CASSYAGLSEQYF
TRBV27	NA	TRBJ2-7	NA	TGTGCCAGCAGTTTATCGACAGTTTACTCCTACGAGCAGTACTTC	CASSLSTVYSYEQYF
TRBV7-3	few	TRBJ2-2	NA	TGTGCCAGCAGCGCCTCACAGGGCGGGGAGCTGTTTTTT	CASSASQGGELFF
TRBV12-3/TRBV12-4	few	TRBJ1-5	TRBD1	TGTGCCAGCAGTTCAGGGGGAACCCAGCATTTT	CASSSGGTQHF
TRBV4-1	NA	TRBJ1-2	NA	TGCGCCAGCAGCCAAGATTCGCGTTGGACGGGTTCCCCCTCCGGCTACACCTTC	CASSQDSRWTGSPSGYTF
TRBV7-2	NA	TRBJ1-4	NA	TGTGCCAGCAGCTTAGATACGTGGGCATATAAAAAACTGTTTTTT	CASSLDTWAYKKLFF
TRBV3-1	few	TRBJ1-6	NA	TGTGCCAGCAGCCTCCGCCCGGACGCCCTGAATTCACCCCTCCACTTT	CASSLRPDALNSPLHF
TRBV20-1	many	TRBJ2-3	NA	TGCAGTGCCCGTTGGGGGGGCAGCACAGATACGCAGTATTTT	CSARWGGSTDTQYF
TRBV15	NA	TRBJ2-1	NA	TGTGCCACTAGCAAGGGGGAGTTCTACAATGAGCAGTTCTTC	CATSKGEFYNEQFF
TRBV18	NA	TRBJ2-3	NA	TGTGCCAGCTCACCCTCGCTGGGGCTAGGAGATACGCAGTATTTT	CASSPSLGLGDTQYF
TRBV20-1	few	TRBJ1-1	NA	TGCAGTGGACCGGGGAACACTGAAGCTTTCTTT	CSGPGNTEAFF
TRBV15	NA	TRBJ1-1	NA	TGTGCCACCAGCAGAGATAAACTGGACTCGGGAGCTTTCTTT	CATSRDKLDSGAFF
TRBV25-1	few	TRBJ1-1	NA	TGTGCCAGCAGTGAATACGCTGAAGCTTTCTTT	CASSEYAEAFF
TRBV6-5	few	TRBJ1-1	NA	TGTGCCAGCAGTTACTCGATCCCGGGACGGTTGAACACTGAAGCTTTCTTT	CASSYSIPGRLNTEAFF
TRBV7-9	few	TRBJ2-7	TRBD1	TGTGCCAGCAGCACGGACAGGCGTAATCCCTACGAGCAGTACTTC	CASSTDRRNPYEQYF